A single sample gave rise to the 12 T cell receptor beta chains below, sequenced in a study of blood T cell repertoires in COVID-19. Assay: immunoSEQ multiplex PCR; the TCRdb copy retains only in-frame clones and omits some. This table has fewer than 250,000 clones, approximately 90% appearing once. Sequencing input: PBMCs or T cells enriched from blood (not recorded which). Receptors were obtained from a man in his fifties or sixties who had been exposed to COVID-19.

J is TRBJ1-2 and V is TRBV18; no firm D call. CDR1 is KGHSH and CDR2 is LQKENI in the germline V gene. The CDR3 runs 15 residues. Trimming shortened V by 3 bases and J by 0 bases, and 11 bases separated the two germline ends. This chain's CDR3 is CASSPAVGANYGYTF. CDR3 DNA sequence: TGTGCCAGCTCACCGGCGGTCGGAGCTAACTATGGCTACACCTTC. The variable domain in full, with the rest retrieved from reference TRBV18 and TRBJ1-2, is NAGVMQNPRHLVRRRGQEARLRCSPMKGHSHVYWYRQLPEEGLKFMVYLQKENIIDESGMPKERFSAEFPKEGPSILRIQQVVRGDSAAYFCASSPAVGANYGYTFGSGTRLTVV.

The chain joins TRBV14 to TRBJ2-7; no definite D call. The CDR3 covers 13 residues. CDR1 is SGHDN, CDR2 FVKESK, per germline. With 4 bases removed from V and 2 bases from J, the gap between germline ends came to 9 bases. In DNA, the CDR3 is TGTGCCAGCAGCCGCCTATCCCCCTACGAGCAGTACTTC. As protein: CASSRLSPYEQYF. Full variable domain (missing parts from reference TRBV14 and TRBJ2-7): EAGVTQFPSHSVIEKGQTVTLRCDPISGHDNLYWYRRVMGKEIKFLLHFVKESKQDESGMPNNRFLAERTGGTYSTLKVQPAELEDSGVYFCASSRLSPYEQYFGPGTRLTVT.

V is TRBV28 and J is TRBJ1-2, with D hard to call. The CDR3 has 12 amino acids. CDR1 MDHEN and CDR2 SYDVKM come from the germline V gene. Trimming took 3 bases from V and 4 from J, leaving 6 bases between them. CDR3 in amino acids: CASSFESYGYTF. Written as DNA, the CDR3 is TGTGCCAGCAGTTTTGAGAGCTATGGCTACACCTTC.

The V call is TRBV19, the J call TRBJ1-3; TRBD1 matches at 8 bases. The CDR3 sequence is 16 residues long. Per the germline V gene, CDR1 is LNHDA and CDR2 is SQIVND (reference sequence). With 3 bases clipped from V and 0 bases from J, the junction kept 4 bases outside the gene matches. The CDR3, as DNA: TGTGCCAGTAGTATTCGGACAGGGAGCTCTGGAAACACCATATATTTT. Its translation is CASSIRTGSSGNTIYF. The full variable domain, with the rest looked up from reference TRBV19 and TRBJ1-3, is DGGITQSPKYLFRKEGQNVTLSCEQNLNHDAMYWYRQDPGQGLRLIYYSQIVNDFQKGDIAEGYSVSREKKESFPLTVTSAQKNPTAFYLCASSIRTGSSGNTIYFGEGSWLTVV.

This clone was detected once. The rearrangement uses TRBV18 and TRBJ1-4; tentatively, D is TRBD1 (5 bases). V gave up 4 bases and J gave up 4 bases, with 10 bases separating them. Germline V lookup: CDR1 KGHSH, CDR2 LQKENI. The length of the CDR3 is 14 residues. The CDR3 region is CASSRGSVNEKLFF. CDR3 bases: TGTGCCAGCTCACGGGGCAGTGTTAATGAAAAACTGTTTTTT. The whole variable domain, remainder taken from reference TRBV18 and TRBJ1-4, is NAGVMQNPRHLVRRRGQEARLRCSPMKGHSHVYWYRQLPEEGLKFMVYLQKENIIDESGMPKERFSAEFPKEGPSILRIQQVVRGDSAAYFCASSRGSVNEKLFFGSGTQLSVL.

The sample holds one count of this clone. The chain joins TRBV6-5 to TRBJ1-2, with TRBD1 matching 7 bases. This CDR3 has 13 residues. With V trimmed by 10 bases and J by 5 bases, 10 bases remained unmatched. CDR1 MNHEY and CDR2 SVGAGI come from the germline V gene. CDR3 residues: CATVTGTDYGYTF. In nucleotides, the CDR3 is TGTGCCACCGTGACAGGGACCGATTATGGCTACACCTTC.

CDR3 residues: CASSPQLQGISYEQYF. DNA for the CDR3: TGTGCCAGCTCACCACAGCTCCAGGGGATATCGTACGAGCAGTACTTC. The chain couples TRBV18 to TRBJ2-7, with a weak D call TRBD1 (6 bases). The germline gives CDR1 KGHSH, CDR2 LQKENI. Trimming removed 1 base from V and 4 bases from J, with 17 bases in between. The CDR3 spans 16 residues.

The chain is built from TRBV28 and TRBJ1-3; D may be TRBD1 (5 bases). The germline V gene encodes CDR1 MDHEN and CDR2 SYDVKM. Trimming stripped 7 bases from V and 0 bases from J, with 10 bases between. This CDR3 region has 14 residues. CDR3 DNA sequence: TGTGCCAGCACGGGGGGTGACTCTGGAAACACCATATATTTT. Translation gives CASTGGDSGNTIYF.

V and J are TRBV29-1 and TRBJ2-2, with no clear D. Germline V lookup: CDR1 SQVTM, CDR2 ANQGSEA. This CDR3 is built from 13 residues. The V end was cut by 0 bases, the J end by 5 bases, with 7 bases between. Here the CDR3 DNA reads TGCAGCGTTGAAGATCAGGTAACCGGGGAGCTGTTTTTT. Translation gives CSVEDQVTGELFF.

V and J are TRBV12-3 or TRBV12-4 and TRBJ1-5, with D uncertain. The CDR3 covers 13 residues. Trimming cost V 7 bases and J 6 bases, with 13 bases left between them. The CDR3 sequence: CASTSQVGQPQHF. CDR3 nucleotides: TGTGCCAGCACCTCCCAGGTCGGTCAGCCCCAGCATTTT.

This chain uses TRBV20-1 with TRBJ1-2; D call uncertain. The germline V and J ends were trimmed by 4 bases and 3 bases, with 15 bases remaining between them. The CDR3 runs 14 residues. Germline-derived CDR1 and CDR2 are DFQATT and SNEGSKA (reference sequence). The CDR3 sequence: CSAIDPGGHYGYTF. The CDR3 coding sequence is TGCAGTGCTATTGACCCGGGAGGGCACTATGGCTACACCTTC.

The J gene is TRBJ1-1, the V gene TRBV2, with D possibly matching TRBD1 (5 bases). The germline V gene encodes CDR1 SNHLY and CDR2 FYNNEI. The CDR3 runs to 11 residues. Trimming took 4 bases from V and 11 from J, leaving 11 bases between them. CDR3 bases: TGTGCCAGCAGTGGCGGGACTGGGGCTTTCTTT. Amino acid sequence: CASSGGTGAFF.